The 12 T cell receptor beta chains below come from one sample, sequenced in a study of blood T cell repertoires in COVID-19. Repertoires were generated with immunoSEQ multiplex PCR, while TCRdb's copy carries only in-frame clones and drops some. The sample yields approximately 150,000 clones, approximately 89% seen once. The specimen sequenced was peripheral blood. These receptors all stem from a woman aged 45-59 years with acute or convalescent COVID-19.

This clone was seen more than once but under ten times. The chain combines TRBV6-4 with TRBJ2-2; D remains ambiguous. The length of the CDR3 is 12 residues. CDR1 is MRHNA, CDR2 SNTAGT, per germline. V was shortened by 6 bases and J by 5 bases, with 7 bases between the two germline ends. In DNA, the CDR3 is TGTGCCAGCAGAGACATAACCGGGGAGCTGTTTTTT. Its protein product is CASRDITGELFF.

This clone was seen once. This chain uses TRBV7-9 with TRBJ2-5; 12 nucleotides align to TRBD2. Germline V CDR1 and CDR2: SEHNR, FQNEAQ (reference sequence). There are 16 residues in the CDR3. J gave up 1 base and V 5 bases, and 5 bases lay outside the gene matches. The CDR3 reads CASSDGLAGFQETQYF. The CDR3 DNA is TGTGCCAGCAGCGATGGACTAGCGGGATTCCAAGAGACCCAGTACTTC.

This chain's CDR3 is CASSPSSGTREKLFF. In DNA, the CDR3 is TGTGCCAGCTCACCAAGTAGCGGGACCCGGGAAAAACTGTTTTTT. The chain uses TRBV18 and TRBJ1-4, with D perhaps matching TRBD1 (5 bases). The germline V and J ends were trimmed by 2 bases and 8 bases, with 15 bases remaining between them. Germline CDR1 reads KGHSH; CDR2 reads LQKENI. There are 15 residues in the CDR3.

This chain links TRBV6-4 with TRBJ2-3; tentative D call: TRBD2 (6 bases). From germline, CDR1 is MRHNA and CDR2 SNTAGT. This CDR3 contains 15 residues. Trimming removed 6 bases from V and 4 bases from J, with 17 bases in between. The CDR3 region has the DNA TGTGCCAGCAGAGCGACTGGGGGGTTGCCAGATACGCAGTATTTT. Protein product: CASRATGGLPDTQYF.

The chain joins TRBV30 to TRBJ1-2, with unresolved D. V shed 7 bases and J shed 5 bases, with 14 bases lying between them. CDR3 length: 12 residues. Germline lookup yields CDR1 GTSNPN and CDR2 SVGIG (reference sequence). The CDR3, as DNA: TGTGCCTCCGGGAGGTCAGTTTATGGCTACACCTTC. Protein sequence: CASGRSVYGYTF.

The CDR3 DNA reads TGTGCCAGCAGTGATAGGGTGGGAGGACAGCCCCAGCATTTT. Translated: CASSDRVGGQPQHF. V usage is TRBV2 and J usage is TRBJ1-5; D call uncertain. V was trimmed by 3 bases and J by 7 bases, leaving 13 bases between them. CDR3 size: 14 residues. Germline values: CDR1 SNHLY, CDR2 FYNNEI.

The chain couples TRBV24-1 to TRBJ1-5; possibly TRBD1 for D (5 bases). CDR1 is KGHDR and CDR2 is SFDVKD in the germline V gene. There are 14 residues in the CDR3. Trimming removed 7 bases at V and 0 bases at J, with 9 bases between. The CDR3 DNA follows: TGTGCCACCAGGGGGCCTTATAGCAATCAGCCCCAGCATTTT. Protein: CATRGPYSNQPQHF.

The chain employs TRBV28 and TRBJ1-5; 7 bases fit TRBD1. Germline CDR1 is MDHEN and CDR2 is SYDVKM. J lost 0 bases, V lost 7 bases, and 6 bases had no gene match. CDR3 length: 15 amino acids. CDR3 sequence reads: CASTRQGHSNQPQHF. The CDR3 DNA follows: TGTGCCAGCACGAGACAGGGCCATAGCAATCAGCCCCAGCATTTT.

The rearrangement uses TRBV7-3 and TRBJ2-2, with TRBD1 identical over 7 bases. The J segment lost 7 bases and the V segment lost 6 bases, leaving 14 bases of the junction unmatched. The germline gives CDR1 SGHTA, CDR2 FQGTGA. This CDR3 has 16 amino acids. The CDR3, as DNA: TGTGCCAGCAGTCTAGGACAGGTGGTGGGGCGCGGGGAGCTGTTTTTT. Amino acids: CASSLGQVVGRGELFF.

The chain has TRBV4-1 and TRBJ1-6; a possible D gene is TRBD1 (6 bases). Trimming shortened V by 4 bases and J by 2 bases, and 12 bases separated the two germline ends. This CDR3 contains 16 residues. Germline CDR1 reads MGHRA; CDR2 reads YSYEKL. CDR3 protein: CASSLSDSTYNSPLHF. Here the CDR3 DNA reads TGCGCCAGCAGCCTTTCGGACAGTACCTATAATTCACCCCTCCACTTT.

The chain recombines TRBV9 with TRBJ2-1, with 7 bases fitting TRBD1. This CDR3 contains 18 residues. V gave up 3 bases and J gave up 7 bases; unmatched junction bases: 19. CDR1 and CDR2 (germline): SGDLS, YYNGEE. CDR3 residues: CASSALFPGTVLRNEQFF. The CDR3 bases are TGTGCCAGCAGCGCCCTATTTCCCGGGACAGTCCTTAGGAATGAGCAGTTCTTC.

The chain recombines TRBV28 with TRBJ2-1; 8 bases agree with TRBD2. V shed 5 bases and J 9 bases; nucleotides not matched to a gene: 15. There are 16 residues in the CDR3. In germline, CDR1 is MDHEN, CDR2 SYDVKM. Written as DNA, the CDR3 is TGTGCCAGCAGTCACCAGGGACTAGGATTCGATAGTGAGCAGTTCTTC. Residues: CASSHQGLGFDSEQFF. Full variable domain (remainder filled in from reference TRBV28 and TRBJ2-1): DVKVTQSSRYLVKRTGEKVFLECVQDMDHENMFWYRQDPGLGLRLIYFSYDVKMKEKGDIPEGYSVSREKKERFSLILESASTNQTSMYLCASSHQGLGFDSEQFFGPGTRLTVL.